This is a list of T cell receptor beta chains from one sample in a study of T cell changes during pregnancy in multiple sclerosis. Only in-frame clones appear in the TCRdb table, and some are missing; sequencing was by immunoSEQ multiplex PCR. The table records roughly 93,000 clones, around 93% of them present only once. This specimen was peripheral blood, taken before pregnancy. These receptor sequences come from a female donor with multiple sclerosis, enrolled in a pregnancy study. The CDR3 runs from the conserved cysteine through the conserved F or W. The D gene is left open where the match is weak. The size field is filled for only some rows; it gives once, few, many or a size class.

TRBD1,TRBJ2-2,TRBV19,.,CASSIETGRTGELFF,TGTGCCAGTAGTATAGAGACAGGGCGTACCGGGGAGCTGTTTTTT
TRBD1,TRBJ1-4,TRBV5-1,.,CASSPPGQSTEKLFF,TGCGCCAGCAGCCCCCCGGGACAGAGTACTGAAAAACTGTTTTTT
.,TRBJ2-7,TRBV7-9,.,CASSPRLGATYEQYF,TGTGCCAGCAGCCCCAGGCTGGGTGCCACCTACGAGCAGTACTTC
TRBD2,TRBJ2-1,TRBV27,.,CASSSWLAAYNEQFF,TGTGCCAGCAGTTCTTGGCTAGCGGCCTACAATGAGCAGTTCTTC
TRBD2,TRBJ2-3,TRBV27,.,CASSRWRETTDTQYF,TGTGCCAGCAGCCGATGGCGGGAGACCACAGATACGCAGTATTTT
TRBD2,TRBJ2-5,TRBV25-1,.,CASSSAGGPQTQYF,TGTGCCAGCAGTTCAGCGGGAGGGCCTCAGACCCAGTACTTC
TRBD2,TRBJ2-7,TRBV27,.,CASSSLAGATYEQYF,TGTGCCAGCAGTTCCCTAGCGGGAGCCACCTACGAGCAGTACTTC
.,TRBJ2-7,TRBV28,.,CASRRDTRSYEQYF,TGTGCCAGCAGACGGGACACACGTTCCTACGAGCAGTACTTC
.,TRBJ1-5,TRBV7-8,.,CASSLEGALNQPQHF,TGTGCCAGCAGCTTAGAAGGGGCCCTAAATCAGCCCCAGCATTTT
.,TRBJ2-2,TRBV4-1,.,CASSSAIRGGELFF,TGCGCCAGCAGTTCAGCCATCCGGGGCGGGGAGCTGTTTTTT
TRBD1,TRBJ2-4,TRBV5-1,.,CASSPNEGTGLLAKNIQYF,TGCGCCAGCAGCCCAAATGAAGGGACAGGACTGCTAGCCAAAAACATTCAGTACTTC
.,TRBJ1-1,TRBV2,.,CASSEVVKKRAEAFF,TGTGCCAGCAGTGAAGTTGTTAAAAAACGCGCTGAAGCTTTCTTT
TRBD1,TRBJ2-1,TRBV6-4,.,CASSEGQGGYNEQFF,TGTGCCAGCAGCGAGGGACAGGGGGGATACAATGAGCAGTTCTTC
.,TRBJ1-1,TRBV4-1,few,CASSPSVTRGLNTEAFF,TGCGCCAGCAGCCCCAGTGTCACGCGGGGATTGAACACTGAAGCTTTCTTT
.,TRBJ2-7,TRBV19,.,CASSIDREWSYEQYF,TGTGCCAGTAGTATAGACCGGGAGTGGTCCTACGAGCAGTACTTC
TRBD1,TRBJ2-7,TRBV23-1,.,CASSHPTPGQPPHDTYEQYF,TGCGCCAGCAGTCACCCTACACCGGGACAGCCACCTCACGATACCTACGAGCAGTACTTC
.,TRBJ2-6,TRBV5-5,.,CASSYYVSGANVLTF,TGTGCCAGCAGCTACTACGTTTCTGGGGCCAACGTCCTGACTTTC
.,TRBJ2-7,TRBV27,.,CASAPSGTYEQYF,TGTGCCAGCGCACCCTCCGGGACTTACGAGCAGTACTTC
.,TRBJ1-2,TRBV4-3,.,CASSQDRGSYGYTF,TGCGCCAGCAGCCAAGACAGGGGTTCGTATGGCTACACCTTC
.,TRBJ2-1,TRBV9,.,CASSRGGTASYNEQFF,TGTGCCAGCAGTCGAGGGGGGACAGCTTCCTACAATGAGCAGTTCTTC
TRBD1,TRBJ1-2,TRBV7-8,.,CASSFPGTGKGYTF,TGTGCCAGCAGTTTCCCTGGGACAGGCAAGGGCTACACCTTC
TRBD2,TRBJ2-1,TRBV5-1,.,CASSYRTSGKYNEQFF,TGCGCCAGCAGCTACCGGACTAGCGGGAAGTACAATGAGCAGTTCTTC
TRBD1,TRBJ1-5,TRBV7-2,.,CASSSRQGITRQPQHF,TGTGCCAGCAGCTCCCGACAGGGAATTACAAGACAGCCCCAGCATTTT
TRBD1,TRBJ2-3,TRBV29-1,once,CSVGGDRGKGDTDTQYF,TGCAGCGTTGGGGGGGACAGGGGGAAGGGGGACACAGATACGCAGTATTTT
TRBD1,TRBJ1-2,TRBV11-2,.,CASSPGQGPNYGYTF,TGTGCCAGCAGCCCGGGACAGGGCCCTAACTATGGCTACACCTTC
.,TRBJ2-1,TRBV18,.,CASSPPGRRSSYNEQFF,TGTGCCAGCTCACCACCGGGTAGGAGGAGCTCCTACAATGAGCAGTTCTTC
TRBD1,TRBJ1-2,TRBV29-1,.,CSVESVTGASYGYTF,TGCAGCGTTGAGAGCGTAACAGGGGCCAGCTATGGCTACACCTTC
.,TRBJ1-3,TRBV6-5,.,CASSYSRDSGNTIYF,TGTGCCAGCAGTTACTCCAGGGACTCTGGAAACACCATATATTTT
.,TRBJ2-5,TRBV7-9,.,CASSLSSGKGTQYF,TGTGCCAGCAGCCTATCCTCGGGAAAAGGGACCCAGTACTTC
.,TRBJ1-5,TRBV30,.,CAWAVDDNQPQHF,TGTGCCTGGGCTGTAGATGACAATCAGCCCCAGCATTTT
TRBD1,TRBJ2-7,TRBV5-6,.,CASSLGQGDEQYF,TGTGCCAGCAGCTTGGGACAGGGAGACGAGCAGTACTTC
.,TRBJ1-1,TRBV4-3,once,CASSQDSRGVRAFF,TGCGCCAGCAGCCAAGATTCGCGGGGCGTAAGAGCTTTCTTT
TRBD1,TRBJ1-1,TRBV2,once,CASTVDRVPDTEAFF,TGTGCCAGCACCGTGGACAGGGTCCCGGACACTGAAGCTTTCTTT
TRBD2,TRBJ2-7,TRBV5-5,.,CASSISGGSSYEQYF,TGTGCCAGCAGCATTAGCGGGGGGTCCTCCTACGAGCAGTACTTC
TRBD1,TRBJ1-1,TRBV7-8,.,CASSEGQEAFF,TGTGCCAGCAGCGAGGGACAGGAAGCTTTCTTT
TRBD2,TRBJ2-7,TRBV2,once,CASRRGGTSYEQYF,TGTGCCAGCAGGCGGGGGGGGACTTCCTACGAGCAGTACTTC
TRBD2,TRBJ2-2,TRBV4-3,once,CASSHQSRGGTGELFF,TGCGCCAGCAGCCACCAGAGTCGCGGGGGCACCGGGGAGCTGTTTTTT
TRBD1,TRBJ2-1,TRBV18,.,CASSHTDRYNEQFF,TGTGCCAGCTCCCACACGGACAGGTACAATGAGCAGTTCTTC